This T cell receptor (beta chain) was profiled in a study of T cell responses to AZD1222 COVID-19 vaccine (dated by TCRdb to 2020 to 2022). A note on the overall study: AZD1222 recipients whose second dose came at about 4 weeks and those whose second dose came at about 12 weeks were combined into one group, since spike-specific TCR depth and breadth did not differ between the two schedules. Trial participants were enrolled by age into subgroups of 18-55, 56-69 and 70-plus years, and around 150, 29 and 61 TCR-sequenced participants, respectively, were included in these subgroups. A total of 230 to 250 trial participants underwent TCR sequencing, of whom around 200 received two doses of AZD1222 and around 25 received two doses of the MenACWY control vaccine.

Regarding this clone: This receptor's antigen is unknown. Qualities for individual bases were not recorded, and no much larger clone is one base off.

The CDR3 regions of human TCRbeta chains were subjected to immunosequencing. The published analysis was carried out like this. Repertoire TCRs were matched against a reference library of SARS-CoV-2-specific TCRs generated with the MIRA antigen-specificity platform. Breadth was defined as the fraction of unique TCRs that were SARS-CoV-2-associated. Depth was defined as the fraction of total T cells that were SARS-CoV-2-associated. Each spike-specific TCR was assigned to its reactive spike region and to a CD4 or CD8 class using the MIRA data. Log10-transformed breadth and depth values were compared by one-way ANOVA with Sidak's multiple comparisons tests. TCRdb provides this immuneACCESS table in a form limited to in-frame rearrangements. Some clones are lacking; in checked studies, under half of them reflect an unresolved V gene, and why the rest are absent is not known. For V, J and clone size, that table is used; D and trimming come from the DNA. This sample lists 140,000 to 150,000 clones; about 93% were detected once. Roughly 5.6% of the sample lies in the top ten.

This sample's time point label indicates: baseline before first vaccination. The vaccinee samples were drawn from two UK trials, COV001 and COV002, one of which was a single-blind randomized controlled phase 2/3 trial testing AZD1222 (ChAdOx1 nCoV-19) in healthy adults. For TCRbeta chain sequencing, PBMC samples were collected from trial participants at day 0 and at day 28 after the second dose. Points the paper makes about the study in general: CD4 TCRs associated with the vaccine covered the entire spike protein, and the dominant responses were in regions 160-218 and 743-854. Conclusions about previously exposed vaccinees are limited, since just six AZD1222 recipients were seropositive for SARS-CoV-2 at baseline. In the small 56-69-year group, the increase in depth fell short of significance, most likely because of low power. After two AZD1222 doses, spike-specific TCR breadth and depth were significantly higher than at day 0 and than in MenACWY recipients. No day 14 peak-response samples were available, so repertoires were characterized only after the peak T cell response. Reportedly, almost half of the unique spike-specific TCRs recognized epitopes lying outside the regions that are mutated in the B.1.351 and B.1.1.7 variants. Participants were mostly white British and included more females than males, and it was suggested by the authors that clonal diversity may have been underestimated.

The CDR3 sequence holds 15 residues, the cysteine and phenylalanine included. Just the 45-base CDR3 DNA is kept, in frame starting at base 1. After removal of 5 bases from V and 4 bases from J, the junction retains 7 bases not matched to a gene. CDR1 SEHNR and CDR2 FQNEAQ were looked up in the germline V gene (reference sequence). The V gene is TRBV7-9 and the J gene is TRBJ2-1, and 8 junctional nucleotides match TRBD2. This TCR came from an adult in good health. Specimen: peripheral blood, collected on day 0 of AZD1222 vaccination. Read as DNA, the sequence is TGTGCCAGCAGCCCCGGGGGGGGACGATACAATGAGCAGTTCTTC. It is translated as CASSPGGGRYNEQFF.